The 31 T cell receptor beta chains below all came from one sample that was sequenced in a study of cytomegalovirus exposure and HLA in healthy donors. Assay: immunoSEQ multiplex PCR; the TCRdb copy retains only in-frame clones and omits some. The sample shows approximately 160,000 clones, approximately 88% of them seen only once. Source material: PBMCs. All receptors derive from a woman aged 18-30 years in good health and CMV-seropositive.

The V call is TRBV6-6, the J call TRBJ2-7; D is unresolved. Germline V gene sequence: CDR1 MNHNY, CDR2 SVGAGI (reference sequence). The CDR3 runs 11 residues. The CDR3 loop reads CAAIRPYEQYF. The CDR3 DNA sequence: TGTGCAGCCATTCGTCCCTACGAGCAGTACTTC.

The CDR3 protein is CASSPSGGSYEQYF. CDR3 in DNA: TGTGCCAGCAGCCCTAGCGGAGGATCTTACGAGCAGTACTTC. V and J are TRBV4-2 and TRBJ2-7; 7 nucleotides match TRBD2. Germline CDR1 LGHNA, CDR2 YNFKEQ. V was clipped by 4 bases and J by 4 bases; unmatched bases: 7. The length of the CDR3 is 14 residues.

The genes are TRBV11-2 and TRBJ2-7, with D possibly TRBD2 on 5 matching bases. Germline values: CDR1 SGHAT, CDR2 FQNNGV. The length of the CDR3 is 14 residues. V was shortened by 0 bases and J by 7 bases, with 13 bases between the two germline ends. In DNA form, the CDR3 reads TGTGCCAGCAGCTTAGACCCGCGCCGGGAAGAGCAGTACTTC. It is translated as CASSLDPRREEQYF. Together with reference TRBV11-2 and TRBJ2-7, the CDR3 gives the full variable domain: EAGVAQSPRYKIIEKRQSVAFWCNPISGHATLYWYQQILGQGPKLLIQFQNNGVVDDSQLPKDRFSAERLKGVDSTLKIQPAKLEDSAVYLCASSLDPRREEQYFGPGTRLTVT.

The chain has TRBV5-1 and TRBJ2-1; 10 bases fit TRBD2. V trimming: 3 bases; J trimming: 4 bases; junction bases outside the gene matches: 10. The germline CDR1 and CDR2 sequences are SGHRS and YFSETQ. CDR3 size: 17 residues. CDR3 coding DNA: TGCGCCAGCAGCTCCGGCCTTACTAGCGGGACATACAATGAGCAGTTCTTC. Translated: CASSSGLTSGTYNEQFF.

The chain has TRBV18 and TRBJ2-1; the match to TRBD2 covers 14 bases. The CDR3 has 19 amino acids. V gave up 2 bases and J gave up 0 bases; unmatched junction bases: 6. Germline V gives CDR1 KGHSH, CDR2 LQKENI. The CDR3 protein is CASSPGTSGSGSSYNEQFF. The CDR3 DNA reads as TGTGCCAGCTCACCAGGGACTAGCGGGAGTGGGAGCTCCTACAATGAGCAGTTCTTC.

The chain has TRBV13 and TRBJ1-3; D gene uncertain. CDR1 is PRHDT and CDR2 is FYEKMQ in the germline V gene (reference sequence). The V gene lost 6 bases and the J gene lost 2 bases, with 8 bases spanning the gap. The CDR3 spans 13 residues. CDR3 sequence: CASRVRAGNTIYF. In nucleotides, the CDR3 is TGTGCCAGCAGAGTCCGGGCTGGAAACACCATATATTTT. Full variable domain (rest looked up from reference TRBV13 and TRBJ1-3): AAGVIQSPRHLIKEKRETATLKCYPIPRHDTVYWYQQGPGQDPQFLISFYEKMQSDKGSIPDRFSAQQFSDYHSELNMSSLELGDSALYFCASRVRAGNTIYFGEGSWLTVV.

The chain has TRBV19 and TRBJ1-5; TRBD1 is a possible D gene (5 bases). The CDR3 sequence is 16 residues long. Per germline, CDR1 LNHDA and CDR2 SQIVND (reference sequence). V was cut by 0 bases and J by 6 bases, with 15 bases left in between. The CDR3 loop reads CASSIDHRGVGQPQHF. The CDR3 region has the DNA TGTGCCAGTAGTATAGACCACCGGGGGGTTGGTCAGCCCCAGCATTTT.

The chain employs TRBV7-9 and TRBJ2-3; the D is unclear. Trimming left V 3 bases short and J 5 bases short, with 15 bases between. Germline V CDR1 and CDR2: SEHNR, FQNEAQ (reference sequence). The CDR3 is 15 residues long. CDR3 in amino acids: CASSLGQVEGDTQYF. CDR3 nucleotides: TGTGCCAGCAGCTTGGGCCAGGTGGAAGGAGATACGCAGTATTTT.

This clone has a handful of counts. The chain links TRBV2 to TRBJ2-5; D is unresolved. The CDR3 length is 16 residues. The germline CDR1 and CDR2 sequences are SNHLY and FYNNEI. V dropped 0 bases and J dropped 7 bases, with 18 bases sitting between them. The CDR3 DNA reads TGTGCCAGCAGTGAAGCGCTTCGGTCTGACCTAGGGACCCAGTACTTC. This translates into CASSEALRSDLGTQYF.

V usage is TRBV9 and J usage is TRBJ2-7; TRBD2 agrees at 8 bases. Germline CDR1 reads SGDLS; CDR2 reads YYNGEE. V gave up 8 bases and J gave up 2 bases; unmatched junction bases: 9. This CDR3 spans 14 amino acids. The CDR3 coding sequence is TGTGCCAGTTCTCCTAGCGGGTCTCCCTACGAGCAGTACTTC. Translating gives CASSPSGSPYEQYF.

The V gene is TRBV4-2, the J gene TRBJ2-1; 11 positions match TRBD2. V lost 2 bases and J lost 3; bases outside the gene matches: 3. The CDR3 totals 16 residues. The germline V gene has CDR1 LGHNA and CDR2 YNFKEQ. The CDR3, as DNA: TGTGCCAGCAGCCAACCTACTAGCGGGAGCTACAATGAGCAGTTCTTC. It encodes CASSQPTSGSYNEQFF.

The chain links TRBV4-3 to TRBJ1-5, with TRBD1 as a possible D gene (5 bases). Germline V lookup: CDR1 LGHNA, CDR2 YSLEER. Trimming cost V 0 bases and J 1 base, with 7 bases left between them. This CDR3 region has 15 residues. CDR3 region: CASSQDQGSNQPQHF. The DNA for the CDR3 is TGCGCCAGCAGCCAAGACCAGGGCAGCAATCAGCCCCAGCATTTT.

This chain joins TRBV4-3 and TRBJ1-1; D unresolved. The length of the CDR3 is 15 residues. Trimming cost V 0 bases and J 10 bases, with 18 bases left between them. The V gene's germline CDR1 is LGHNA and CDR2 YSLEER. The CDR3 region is CASSQDLKPGSGAFF. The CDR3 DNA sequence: TGCGCCAGCAGCCAAGATTTGAAACCTGGGAGTGGAGCTTTCTTT.

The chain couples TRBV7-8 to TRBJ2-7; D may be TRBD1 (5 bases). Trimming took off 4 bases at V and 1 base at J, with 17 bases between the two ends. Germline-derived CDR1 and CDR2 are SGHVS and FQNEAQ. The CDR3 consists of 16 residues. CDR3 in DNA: TGTGCCAGCAGCTACCAGCCACAGGTACTATCCTACGAGCAGTACTTC. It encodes CASSYQPQVLSYEQYF.

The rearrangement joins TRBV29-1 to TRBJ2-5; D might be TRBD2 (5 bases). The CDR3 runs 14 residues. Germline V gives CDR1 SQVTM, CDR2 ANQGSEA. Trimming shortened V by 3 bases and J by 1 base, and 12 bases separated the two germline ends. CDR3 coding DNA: TGCAGCGTTGATGAGGGTATGGGCCAAGAGACCCAGTACTTC. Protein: CSVDEGMGQETQYF.

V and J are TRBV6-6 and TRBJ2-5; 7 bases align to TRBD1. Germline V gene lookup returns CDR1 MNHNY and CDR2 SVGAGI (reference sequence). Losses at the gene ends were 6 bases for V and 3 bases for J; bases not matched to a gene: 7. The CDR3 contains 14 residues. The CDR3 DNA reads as TGTGCCAGCAGCCACGACGACAGGGAAGAGACCCAGTACTTC. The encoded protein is CASSHDDREETQYF.

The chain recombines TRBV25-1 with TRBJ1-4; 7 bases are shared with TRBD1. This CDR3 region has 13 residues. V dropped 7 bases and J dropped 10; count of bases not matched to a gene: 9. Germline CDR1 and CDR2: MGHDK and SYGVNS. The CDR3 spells CASMDRRWGKLFF. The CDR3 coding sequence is TGTGCCAGCATGGACAGGAGGTGGGGAAAACTGTTTTTT.

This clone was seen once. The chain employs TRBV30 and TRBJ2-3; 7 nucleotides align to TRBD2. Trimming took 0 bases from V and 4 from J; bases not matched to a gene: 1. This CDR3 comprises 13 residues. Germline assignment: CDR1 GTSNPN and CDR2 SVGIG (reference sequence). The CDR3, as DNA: TGTGCCTGGAGTGTCGCGGGAGCAGATACGCAGTATTTT. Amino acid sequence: CAWSVAGADTQYF.

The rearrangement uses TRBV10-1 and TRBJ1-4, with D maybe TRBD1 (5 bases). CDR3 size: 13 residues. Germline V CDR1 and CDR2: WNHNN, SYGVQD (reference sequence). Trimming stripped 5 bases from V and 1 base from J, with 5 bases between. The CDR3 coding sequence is TGCGCCAGCAGTCAGGGAACTAATGAAAAACTGTTTTTT. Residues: CASSQGTNEKLFF.

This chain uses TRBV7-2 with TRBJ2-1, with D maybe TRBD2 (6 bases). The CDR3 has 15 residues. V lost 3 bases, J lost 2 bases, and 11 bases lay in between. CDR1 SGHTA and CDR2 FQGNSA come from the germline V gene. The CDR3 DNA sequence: TGTGCCAGCAGCTTTCTAGCGTTCACCTACAATGAGCAGTTCTTC. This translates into CASSFLAFTYNEQFF.

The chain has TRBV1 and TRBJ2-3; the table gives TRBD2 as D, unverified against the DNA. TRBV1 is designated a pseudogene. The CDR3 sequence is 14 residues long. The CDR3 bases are TGCACCAGCAGCCAAGCCGGGAGGTCAGATACGCAGTATTTT. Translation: CTSSQAGRSDTQYF.

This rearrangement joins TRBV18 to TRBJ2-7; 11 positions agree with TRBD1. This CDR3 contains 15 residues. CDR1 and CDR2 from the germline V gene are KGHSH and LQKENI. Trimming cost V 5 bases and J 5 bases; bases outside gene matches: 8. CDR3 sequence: CASSARDRGIHEQYF. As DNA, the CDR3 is TGTGCCAGCTCAGCCCGGGACAGGGGGATCCACGAGCAGTACTTC.

The CDR3 is CASSPTTAGGEEKLFF. CDR3 in DNA: TGTGCCAGCAGCCCAACAACTGCAGGGGGTGAGGAAAAACTGTTTTTT. The chain is built from TRBV9 and TRBJ1-4; 7 positions match TRBD1. This CDR3 has 16 residues. CDR1 and CDR2 from the germline V gene are SGDLS and YYNGEE. The trim removed 4 bases at V and 8 bases at J, leaving 14 bases unmatched.

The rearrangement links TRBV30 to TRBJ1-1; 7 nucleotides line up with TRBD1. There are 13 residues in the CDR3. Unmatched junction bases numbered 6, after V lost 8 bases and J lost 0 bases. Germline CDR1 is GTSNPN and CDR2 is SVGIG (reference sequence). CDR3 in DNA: TGTGCCGCAGCAGGGGGTATGAACACTGAAGCTTTCTTT. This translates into CAAAGGMNTEAFF.

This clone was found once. CDR3 residues: CASSPRQGYPRNQPQHF. The DNA of the CDR3 is TGTGCCAGCAGTCCTCGCCAGGGATACCCTAGAAATCAGCCCCAGCATTTT. The chain recombines TRBV27 with TRBJ1-5; TRBD1 might be the D (5 bases). From germline, CDR1 is MNHEY and CDR2 SMNVEV (reference sequence). The V end lost 5 bases, the J end lost 4 bases, and 21 bases lay between the germline ends. The CDR3 is 17 amino acids.

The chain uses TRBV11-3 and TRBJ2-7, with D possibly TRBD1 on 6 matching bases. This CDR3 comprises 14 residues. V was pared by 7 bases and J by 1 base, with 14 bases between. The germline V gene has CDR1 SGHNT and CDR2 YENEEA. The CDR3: CASKHPGESYEQYF. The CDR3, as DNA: TGTGCCAGCAAACACCCAGGGGAGTCCTACGAGCAGTACTTC.

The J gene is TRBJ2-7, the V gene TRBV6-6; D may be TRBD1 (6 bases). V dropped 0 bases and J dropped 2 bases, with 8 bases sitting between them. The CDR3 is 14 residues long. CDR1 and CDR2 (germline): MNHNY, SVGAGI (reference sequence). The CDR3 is CASSYSEGAYEQYF. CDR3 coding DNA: TGTGCCAGCAGTTACTCCGAGGGGGCCTACGAGCAGTACTTC.

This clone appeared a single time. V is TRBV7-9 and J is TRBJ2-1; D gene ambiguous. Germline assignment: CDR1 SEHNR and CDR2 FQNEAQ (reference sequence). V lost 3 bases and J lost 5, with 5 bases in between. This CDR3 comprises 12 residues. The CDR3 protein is CASSFYNNEQFF. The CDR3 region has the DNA TGTGCCAGCAGCTTTTACAACAATGAGCAGTTCTTC.

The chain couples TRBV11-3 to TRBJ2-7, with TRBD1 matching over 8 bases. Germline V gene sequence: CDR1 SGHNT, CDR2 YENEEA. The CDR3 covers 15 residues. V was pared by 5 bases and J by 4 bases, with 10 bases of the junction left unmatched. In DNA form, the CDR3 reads TGTGCCAGCAGCCCGGTGGACAGGGTAAAGTACGAGCAGTACTTC. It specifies CASSPVDRVKYEQYF.

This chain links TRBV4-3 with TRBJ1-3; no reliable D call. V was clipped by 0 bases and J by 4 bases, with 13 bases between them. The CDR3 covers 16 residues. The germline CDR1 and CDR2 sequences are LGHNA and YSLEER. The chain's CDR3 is CASSQDLWGDGNTIYF. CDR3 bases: TGCGCCAGCAGCCAAGATTTATGGGGAGACGGAAACACCATATATTTT.

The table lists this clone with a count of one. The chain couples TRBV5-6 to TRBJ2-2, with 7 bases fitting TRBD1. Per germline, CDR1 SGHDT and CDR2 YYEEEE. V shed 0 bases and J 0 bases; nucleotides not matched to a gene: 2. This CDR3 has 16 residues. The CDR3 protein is CASSLAGQSNTGELFF. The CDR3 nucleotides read TGTGCCAGCAGCTTGGCGGGACAGTCGAACACCGGGGAGCTGTTTTTT.